The 2 T cell receptor beta chains in this list originate from one sample, sequenced in a study of shared clonotypes between healthy human individuals. The repertoire was sequenced with immunoSEQ multiplex PCR; TCRdb's copy has only in-frame clones and lacks some. The sample lists about 1.5 million clones, roughly 96% occurring once. Material for sequencing was naive CD4+ T cells sorted from blood. The subset denotes: CD45RA+ positively selected. These receptors were obtained from a man in his thirties or forties in good health.

The rearrangement joins TRBV10-3 to TRBJ2-2; D possibly corresponds to TRBD2 (5 bases). The CDR3 loop spans 14 amino acids. Trimming removed 2 bases at V and 5 bases at J, with 9 bases between. CDR1 is ENHRY and CDR2 is SYGVKD in the germline V gene. CDR3 in DNA: TGTGCCATCAGTGAGGGACTTGGGACCGGGGAGCTGTTTTTT. This sequence encodes CAISEGLGTGELFF.

The chain couples TRBV2 to TRBJ1-5; D not certain. The germline V gene encodes CDR1 SNHLY and CDR2 FYNNEI. V dropped 1 base and J dropped 4 bases, with 8 bases sitting between them. The CDR3 extends over 14 amino acids. CDR3 DNA sequence: TGTGCCAGCAGTGAAGAACAGTCAAATCAGCCCCAGCATTTT. Its protein product is CASSEEQSNQPQHF.